These 12 T cell receptor beta chains came from one sample sequenced in a study of T cells after yellow fever vaccination. TCRdb fed the 5' RACE reads into MiXCR, producing one record per CDR3 protein. Of about 340,000 distinct CDR3 sequences listed, about 4% are singletons. The material sequenced was PBMCs, taken 5 days after the yellow fever booster vaccination. The receptors come from a man aged 18 to 30 who received the YFV17D yellow fever vaccine.

This clonotype was picked up many times. The J gene is TRBJ1-2, the V gene TRBV4-3; D may be TRBD1 (6 bases). V lost 0 bases and J lost 8, with 16 bases in between. Germline V lookup: CDR1 LGHNA, CDR2 YSLEER. The length of the CDR3 is 15 residues. CDR3 DNA: TGCGCCAGCAGCCAAGATCCCCAGGATGGGGGCGGCTACACCTTC. This gives the protein CASSQDPQDGGGYTF.

This clonotype has at least ten counts. CDR3 coding DNA: TGTGCCAGCAGCTTAGTCCCTGGGGCAGTTGATACGCAGTATTTT. Its translation: CASSLVPGAVDTQYF. The genes are TRBV7-6 and TRBJ2-3; weak D call: TRBD1 (5 bases). Germline V gives CDR1 SGHVS, CDR2 FNYEAQ. The V end was cut by 1 base, the J end by 6 bases, with 14 bases between. The CDR3 extends over 15 amino acids.

This clonotype has a count of ten or more. This sequence joins TRBV5-1 and TRBJ1-5; D ambiguous. CDR1 SGHRS and CDR2 YFSETQ come from the germline V gene. This CDR3 contains 15 residues. Trimming left V 0 bases short and J 7 bases short, with 14 bases between. CDR3 sequence reads: CASSLAGEGGQPQHF. CDR3 nucleotides: TGCGCCAGCAGCTTGGCCGGGGAAGGAGGGCAGCCCCAGCATTTT.

Ten or more counts support this clonotype. The gene calls are TRBV5-6 and TRBJ2-7, with TRBD1 matching over 7 bases. The CDR3 loop spans 12 amino acids. CDR1 SGHDT and CDR2 YYEEEE come from the germline V gene. Trimming at V came to 1 base and at J to 5 bases, leaving 0 bases not matched to a gene. The CDR3 spells CASSLTGDEQYF. CDR3 sequence (DNA): TGTGCCAGCAGCTTGACAGGGGACGAGCAGTACTTC. The whole variable domain, filled in from reference TRBV5-6 and TRBJ2-7, reads DAGVTQSPTHLIKTRGQQVTLRCSPKSGHDTVSWYQQALGQGPQFIFQYYEEEERQRGNFPDRFSGHQFPNYSSELNVNALLLGDSALYLCASSLTGDEQYFGPGTRLTVT.

Many counts were recorded for this clonotype. This chain's CDR3 is CASSPLAGNIYEQYF. For the CDR3, the DNA is TGTGCCAGCAGCCCGCTAGCGGGGAATATCTACGAGCAGTACTTC. V and J are TRBV11-2 and TRBJ2-7; TRBD2 matches 9 bases. The V segment lost 5 bases and the J segment 3 bases; nucleotides outside the gene matches: 8. Germline loops: CDR1 SGHAT, CDR2 FQNNGV. CDR3 length equals 15 residues.

This clonotype was observed at least ten times. The chain links TRBV4-3 to TRBJ2-2, with D tentatively TRBD2 (5 bases). The CDR3 has 12 residues. V gave up 6 bases and J gave up 3 bases, with 5 bases separating them. CDR1 LGHNA and CDR2 YSLEER come from the germline V gene. Here the CDR3 DNA reads TGCGCCAGCAGGGACTACACCGGGGAGCTGTTTTTT. Protein product: CASRDYTGELFF.

This clonotype was observed at least ten times. The genes are TRBV10-2 and TRBJ1-5; 8 bases fit TRBD1. The germline V gene has CDR1 WSHSY and CDR2 SAAADI. V shed 2 bases and J 4 bases; nucleotides not matched to a gene: 7. CDR3 size: 16 residues. The CDR3 DNA follows: TGCGCCAGCAGTGAGGCCGACAGGGGCCTGAATCAGCCCCAGCATTTT. It encodes CASSEADRGLNQPQHF.

Regarding this clonotype: With a much larger clone just one base away, this may be a read error. The rearrangement joins TRBV2 to TRBJ1-5, with a tentative D call TRBD1 (5 bases). Germline values: CDR1 SNHLY, CDR2 FYNNEI. There are 13 residues in the CDR3. CDR3 in DNA: TGTGCCAACAGTGGCCAGGGCTATCAGCCCCAGCATTTT. Translating gives CANSGQGYQPQHF.

This clonotype was counted between two and nine times. The chain uses TRBV18 and TRBJ2-3, with D unresolved. The CDR3 totals 14 residues. Germline CDR1 reads KGHSH; CDR2 reads LQKENI. V lost 2 bases, J lost 6 bases, and 12 bases lay in between. CDR3 nucleotides: TGTGCCAGCTCACCATTGGGCCCCCTGGATACGCAGTATTTT. It translates to CASSPLGPLDTQYF. Together with reference TRBV18 and TRBJ2-3, the CDR3 gives the full variable domain: NAGVMQNPRHLVRRRGQEARLRCSPMKGHSHVYWYRQLPEEGLKFMVYLQKENIIDESGMPKERFSAEFPKEGPSILRIQQVVRGDSAAYFCASSPLGPLDTQYFGPGTRLTVL.

This clonotype was seen a handful of times. J is TRBJ1-5 and V is TRBV20-1, with TRBD1 matching 8 bases. The CDR3 sequence is 16 residues long. Germline values: CDR1 DFQATT, CDR2 SNEGSKA (reference sequence). V lost 5 bases, J lost 0 bases, and 9 bases stayed unmatched. This chain's CDR3 is CSAPPGTGYSNQPQHF. Here the CDR3 DNA reads TGCAGTGCTCCCCCCGGGACAGGTTATAGCAATCAGCCCCAGCATTTT.

This clonotype was counted only a few times. The CDR3 nucleotides are TGCAGTGCTAGAGGCGTCACTAAAACCGGGGAGCTGTTTTTT. Its protein product is CSARGVTKTGELFF. The V call is TRBV20-1, the J call TRBJ2-2; D is ambiguous. CDR3 length equals 14 residues. The V end lost 1 base, the J end lost 5 bases, and 11 bases lay between the germline ends. Germline CDR1 DFQATT, CDR2 SNEGSKA (reference sequence).

CDR3 DNA: TGCAGTGCATCCGGGACCGGTGCCCCCGGGGAGCTGTTTTTT. It is translated as CSASGTGAPGELFF. The rearrangement uses TRBV20-1 and TRBJ2-2; D may correspond to TRBD1 or TRBD2 (5 bases each). Trimming removed 6 bases at V and 6 bases at J, with 17 bases between. This CDR3 has 14 amino acids. Germline CDR1 reads DFQATT; CDR2 reads SNEGSKA (reference sequence).